The clone carrying this T cell receptor beta chain was counted only a few times. Its antigen is unknown. CD45RO/CCR7/CD25/CD127/CD95/CD27 staining was used to isolate CD4+ naive, central memory, regulatory and stem cell-like memory cells by sorting. All of the isolated RNA was reverse transcribed, so expressed TCRB transcripts were sequenced. The study sequenced naive, central memory and regulatory T cell samples to an average of around 3.4 million reads. Some clones are missing from TCRdb's copy, which holds only in-frame ones; the method was immunoSEQ multiplex PCR. The table lists about 340,000 clones, approximately 13% of them singletons. The sample is drawn from a study of beta chain features in type 1 diabetes. For the study at large: Age, gender, cell numbers and subset yield matched between patients and controls.

General study results and limits: Significant though moderate, a shortening of TCRB CDR3s appeared in all four CD4+ subsets of Type 1 diabetes patients. Individuals with type 1 diabetes displayed fewer insertions and more deletions at VDJ junctions.

V was clipped by 5 bases and J by 3 bases; unmatched bases: 2. Germline-derived CDR1 and CDR2 are MNHNY and SVGAGI (reference sequence). This CDR3 spans 14 amino acids. The source is a woman between 18 and 30 years old with type 1 diabetes. The sample taken for sequencing was naive CD4+ T cells from blood. The chain recombines TRBV6-6 with TRBJ2-1, with 9 bases aligning to TRBD1. The CDR3 spells CASSRTGDYNEQFF. CDR3 bases: TGTGCCAGCAGTCGGACAGGGGACTACAATGAGCAGTTCTTC.